The 5 T cell receptor beta chains given below trace back to one sample, sequenced in a study of early T cells in non-severe SARS-CoV-2 infection. TCRdb reprocessed the 5' RACE reads with MiXCR, giving one entry per CDR3 protein. The sample holds tens of thousands of distinct CDR3 sequences; roughly 6% are singletons and the top ten take around an eighth. Sequencing was carried out using whole blood. The receptors come from an adult who was a healthcare worker with PCR-confirmed SARS-CoV-2 infection or an uninfected control (not recorded which).

This clonotype was recorded many times. The chain carries TRBV7-2 and TRBJ1-5, with D perhaps TRBD1 (5 bases). V lost 5 bases and J lost 11, with 19 bases in between. Germline values: CDR1 SGHTA, CDR2 FQGNSA. This CDR3 is 14 amino acids long. In DNA form, the CDR3 reads TGTGCCAGCAGCCAGGGAGGGGCCCAGGTGACCCAGCATTTT. Protein product: CASSQGGAQVTQHF.

This clonotype was seen at least ten times. The rearrangement links TRBV28 to TRBJ2-2, with D possibly TRBD1 on 5 matching bases. Trimming stripped 6 bases from V and 4 bases from J, with 15 bases between. The germline gives CDR1 MDHEN, CDR2 SYDVKM. The CDR3 runs to 15 residues. In DNA form, the CDR3 reads TGTGCCAGCAGCCACCAGGGTTATAGCACCGGGGAGCTGTTTTTT. Protein sequence: CASSHQGYSTGELFF.

This clonotype was seen repeatedly, ten times or more. The CDR3 bases are TGCAGTGCTAGAAAGACAGGGGCGAGCTCCTACAATGAGCAGTTCTTC. Protein: CSARKTGASSYNEQFF. The rearrangement links TRBV20-1 to TRBJ2-1; the match to TRBD1 covers 8 bases. Germline V gene data show CDR1 as DFQATT and CDR2 as SNEGSKA (reference sequence). The V gene end was trimmed by 2 bases and the J gene end by 0 bases; junction bases not matched to a gene: 6. CDR3 length: 16 residues.

This clonotype turned up a few times. The rearrangement joins TRBV6-1 to TRBJ2-2, with a tentative D call TRBD1 (5 bases). Germline CDR1 is MNHNS and CDR2 is SASEGT. V lost 8 bases and J 5 bases, leaving 27 bases between the germline ends. There are 18 residues in the CDR3. The CDR3 DNA reads as TGTGCCAGCGTCGATATTTTAGTAAAAGGGGATTTTACCGGGGAGCTGTTTTTT. The encoded protein is CASVDILVKGDFTGELFF.

V usage is TRBV2 and J usage is TRBJ1-6; D is undetermined. V lost 3 bases to trimming and J lost 5 bases, with 14 bases between them. Germline lookup yields CDR1 SNHLY and CDR2 FYNNEI. This CDR3 has 16 amino acids. The CDR3 coding sequence is TGTGCCAGCAGTGACTGGGGAAAAGGCAATAATTCACCCCTCCACTTT. Translation gives CASSDWGKGNNSPLHF.